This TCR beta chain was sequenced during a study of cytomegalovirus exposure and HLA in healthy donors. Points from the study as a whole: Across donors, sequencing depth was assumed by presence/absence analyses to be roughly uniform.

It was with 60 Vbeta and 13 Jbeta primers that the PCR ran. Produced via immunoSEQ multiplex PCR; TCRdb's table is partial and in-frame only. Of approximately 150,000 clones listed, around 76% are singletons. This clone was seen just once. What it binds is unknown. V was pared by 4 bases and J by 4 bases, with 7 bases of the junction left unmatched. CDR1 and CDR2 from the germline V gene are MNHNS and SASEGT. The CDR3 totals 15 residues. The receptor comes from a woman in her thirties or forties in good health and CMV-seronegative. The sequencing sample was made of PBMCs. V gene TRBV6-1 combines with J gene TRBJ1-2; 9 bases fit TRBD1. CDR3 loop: CASSAPDRGGYGYTF. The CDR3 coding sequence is TGTGCCAGCAGTGCTCCGGACAGGGGAGGCTATGGCTACACCTTC.